This T cell receptor beta chain was captured in a study of blood T cell repertoires in COVID-19. About the study: Sample material is recorded as cDNA or gDNA derived from T cells, B-cell-depleted T cells, or PBMCs.

This clone was counted a few times. One junction end does not reproduce the germline sequence, and a read error may be involved. The CDR3 is 13 amino acids. The germline V gene has CDR1 SGDLS and CDR2 YYNGEE. Libraries were prepared by immunoSEQ multiplex PCR; TCRdb keeps only in-frame clonotypes and omits some of them. The sample carries around 68,000 clones, about 81% recorded once. This TCR derives from a human donor in a cohort sampled during active COVID-19. The sample taken for sequencing was peripheral blood. The gene calls are TRBV9 and TRBJ2-3, with 7 bases fitting TRBD1. Here the CDR3 DNA reads TGTGCCAGCAGTGTAGACAGGGAGAATACGCAGTATTTT. Amino acids: CASSVDRENTQYF.